The 3 T cell receptor beta chains given below trace back to one sample, sequenced in a study of T cell responses to AZD1222 COVID-19 vaccine. TCRdb keeps only in-frame clones here, not all; method: immunoSEQ multiplex PCR. The table has some 170,000 clones, approximately 90% seen once; the top ten hold 3.5% to 5.5%. The sequences come from peripheral blood, collected 28 days after the second dose of the MenACWY control vaccine. The receptors stem from an adult who received the MenACWY meningococcal vaccine as a control.

The chain is built from TRBV5-1 and TRBJ2-5; maybe TRBD1 (6 bases). Germline CDR1 is SGHRS and CDR2 is YFSETQ. V lost 2 bases and J 1 base, leaving 12 bases between the germline ends. CDR3 length equals 15 residues. The CDR3 loop is CASSFATGTQETQYF. In DNA form, the CDR3 reads TGCGCCAGCAGCTTCGCGACAGGTACCCAAGAGACCCAGTACTTC. Full variable domain (rest looked up from reference TRBV5-1 and TRBJ2-5): KAGVTQTPRYLIKTRGQQVTLSCSPISGHRSVSWYQQTPGQGLQFLFEYFSETQRNKGNFPGRFSGRQFSNSRSEMNVSTLELGDSALYLCASSFATGTQETQYFGPGTRLLVL.

This chain joins TRBV7-9 and TRBJ2-2; D is ambiguous. Germline V gene sequence: CDR1 SEHNR, CDR2 FQNEAQ (reference sequence). This CDR3 spans 11 amino acids. With 5 bases removed from V and 6 bases from J, the gap between germline ends came to 4 bases. The CDR3 is CASSPAGELFF. CDR3 nucleotides: TGTGCCAGCAGCCCGGCCGGGGAGCTGTTTTTT.

The CDR3 region is CASSRGLAGGPHNEQFF. The CDR3 DNA reads as TGTGCCAGCAGCAGGGGACTAGCGGGAGGGCCGCATAATGAGCAGTTCTTC. The V call is TRBV5-4, the J call TRBJ2-1; 16 bases fit TRBD2. Germline V gene lookup returns CDR1 SGHNT and CDR2 YYREEE (reference sequence). V dropped 4 bases and J dropped 7; count of bases not matched to a gene: 8. This CDR3 spans 17 amino acids.